This T cell receptor beta chain originates from a study of shared clonotypes between healthy human individuals. Samples underwent the assay at deep level. Sequencing used immunoSEQ multiplex PCR; TCRdb keeps in-frame clones, though not all of them. The data show about 480,000 clones, 75% to 85% seen once. On this clone: The antigen is unknown.

Study-wide results and limits: Researchers sampled blood only, noting tissue repertoires likely differ.

This CDR3 is built from 14 residues. The ends were cut back, 3 bases at V and 2 bases at J, with 8 bases in the middle. Per the germline V gene, CDR1 is SGHRS and CDR2 is YFSETQ. Healthy and HIV-negative, the adult donors had no recent acute infections or vaccinations. This rearrangement joins TRBV5-1 to TRBJ2-2; tentative D call: TRBD2 (6 bases). The sequencing sample was made of PBMCs. This clonotype originated in a woman aged 40 to 50 in good health. Some clones in this sample may be carry-over from other donors' samples. The CDR3 protein is CASSSGLNTGELFF. The CDR3, as DNA: TGCGCCAGCAGCTCCGGACTAAACACCGGGGAGCTGTTTTTT.